One sample yielded the 14 T cell receptor beta chains listed below, sequenced in a study of T cell changes during pregnancy in multiple sclerosis. Here immunoSEQ multiplex PCR was the method, and the copy in TCRdb shows in-frame clones only, minus some. Found here are 70,000 or so clones, nearly 95% of them singletons; the top ten hold about 0.27%. Sequenced here: CD4+ T cells from peripheral blood mononuclear cells, sampled after pregnancy. These receptors were taken from a female donor with multiple sclerosis, enrolled in a pregnancy study.

The gene calls are TRBV5-4 and TRBJ1-3; TRBD1 agrees at 7 bases. CDR3 length equals 16 residues. The V gene's germline CDR1 is SGHNT and CDR2 YYREEE (reference sequence). The J segment lost 2 bases and the V segment lost 3 bases, leaving 8 bases of the junction unmatched. CDR3 region: CASSSPGTATGNTIYF. The CDR3 DNA reads as TGTGCCAGCAGCTCGCCGGGGACAGCCACTGGAAACACCATATATTTT.

The rearrangement joins TRBV11-1 to TRBJ2-6; D gene ambiguous. CDR1 and CDR2 (germline): SGHAT, FQDESV (reference sequence). Trimming took 1 base from V and 0 from J, leaving 7 bases between them. The CDR3 is made up of 16 amino acids. CDR3 amino acids: CASSLGWSSGANVLTF. In DNA form, the CDR3 reads TGTGCCAGCAGCTTAGGGTGGAGCTCTGGGGCCAACGTCCTGACTTTC. Filled out from reference TRBV11-1 and TRBJ2-6, the complete variable domain reads EAEVAQSPRYKITEKSQAVAFWCDPISGHATLYWYRQILGQGPELLVQFQDESVVDDSQLPKDRFSAERLKGVDSTLKIQPAELGDSAMYLCASSLGWSSGANVLTFGAGSRLTVL.

The J gene is TRBJ2-1, the V gene TRBV29-1; TRBD1 is a possible D gene (6 bases). Trimming stripped 4 bases from V and 6 bases from J, with 10 bases between. CDR3 length: 12 residues. CDR1 and CDR2 from the germline V gene are SQVTM and ANQGSEA. The CDR3 DNA sequence: TGCAGCGTTGGGACGACAGGCAATGAGCAGTTCTTC. Its translation is CSVGTTGNEQFF.

The chain couples TRBV2 to TRBJ1-6; D unclear. Germline assignment: CDR1 SNHLY and CDR2 FYNNEI. The CDR3 length is 15 residues. V lost 1 base to trimming and J lost 6 bases, with 10 bases between them. CDR3 sequence: CASSEGRTTNSPLHF. The CDR3 region has the DNA TGTGCCAGCAGTGAAGGACGGACTACTAATTCACCCCTCCACTTT.

Comment on this clone: This specimen includes other DNA sequences encoding the same CDR3. The rearrangement joins TRBV5-1 to TRBJ1-1, with D possibly TRBD1 on 6 matching bases. The CDR3 is made up of 15 amino acids. CDR1 and CDR2 from the germline V gene are SGHRS and YFSETQ. V lost 1 base and J 1 base, leaving 11 bases between the germline ends. CDR3 region: CASSLLQGPNTEAFF. CDR3 DNA sequence: TGCGCCAGCAGCTTGTTGCAGGGGCCGAACACTGAAGCTTTCTTT.

In this sample, this clone turned up once. The J gene is TRBJ1-3, the V gene TRBV7-9; TRBD1 is a possible D gene (6 bases). The CDR3 length is 16 residues. Germline CDR1 SEHNR, CDR2 FQNEAQ (reference sequence). V shed 2 bases and J shed 0 bases, with 11 bases lying between them. The CDR3 region has the DNA TGTGCCAGCAGCTTACAGGGGTTACCCTCTGGAAACACCATATATTTT. Translation gives CASSLQGLPSGNTIYF.

The V call is TRBV7-9, the J call TRBJ2-7, with D uncertain. V lost 5 bases and J lost 11, with 19 bases in between. The CDR3 runs 13 residues. Looked up from germline, CDR1 is SEHNR and CDR2 is FQNEAQ (reference sequence). Here the CDR3 DNA reads TGTGCCAGCAGCCCCGTATATGATGGGCCGGAGTACTTC. As protein: CASSPVYDGPEYF. The full variable domain, its missing parts supplied by reference TRBV7-9 and TRBJ2-7, is DTGVSQNPRHKITKRGQNVTFRCDPISEHNRLYWYRQTLGQGPEFLTYFQNEAQLEKSRLLSDRFSAERPKGSFSTLEIQRTEQGDSAMYLCASSPVYDGPEYFGPGTRLTVT.

The chain combines TRBV28 with TRBJ1-5; 7 bases are a match to TRBD1. This CDR3 comprises 14 residues. Germline V gene lookup returns CDR1 MDHEN and CDR2 SYDVKM. V lost 2 bases and J lost 3; bases outside the gene matches: 1. CDR3 sequence: CASSLQGDNQPQHF. In nucleotides, the CDR3 is TGTGCCAGCAGTTTACAGGGGGACAATCAGCCCCAGCATTTT.

This clone has a single count. The junction departs from the called germline gene at one end, perhaps through a read error. This chain joins TRBV6-1 and TRBJ2-1; 13 bases line up with TRBD2. Germline loops: CDR1 MNHNS, CDR2 SASEGT. This CDR3 has 15 amino acids. The CDR3 region has the DNA TGTGCCAGCAGTGAAGGGACTAGCGGGGGCCCCCCCCGTGTCTTC. Translation: CASSEGTSGGPPRVF.

This chain joins TRBV7-3 and TRBJ2-3; tentative D call: TRBD2 (6 bases). This CDR3 has 13 amino acids. CDR1 and CDR2 (germline): SGHTA, FQGTGA. V lost 5 bases and J lost 2, with 8 bases in between. CDR3 coding DNA: TGTGCCAGCAGCGGGGGGTCCACAGATACGCAGTATTTT. Amino acids: CASSGGSTDTQYF.

The V gene is TRBV5-4, the J gene TRBJ2-7; tentatively, D is TRBD2 (6 bases). Looked up from germline, CDR1 is SGHNT and CDR2 is YYREEE (reference sequence). This CDR3 has 16 residues. V was trimmed by 0 bases and J by 2 bases, leaving 15 bases between them. This chain's CDR3 is CASSLAGSGPTYEQYF. The CDR3 DNA follows: TGTGCCAGCAGCTTGGCCGGGAGTGGGCCGACCTACGAGCAGTACTTC.

The chain combines TRBV2 with TRBJ1-1; 8 nucleotides agree with TRBD1. The ends lost 6 bases at V and 1 base at J; junction bases unmatched: 7. Germline assignment: CDR1 SNHLY and CDR2 FYNNEI. The CDR3 extends over 15 amino acids. CDR3 sequence reads: CASSLRGQSNTEAFF. CDR3 bases: TGTGCCAGCAGCCTCAGGGGGCAATCGAACACTGAAGCTTTCTTT.

DNA of the CDR3: TGTGCCAGCAGCTTAACAGTAGAGCAGGGCCTTTATCAGCCCCAGCATTTT. It is translated as CASSLTVEQGLYQPQHF. The V gene is TRBV7-8, the J gene TRBJ1-5; perhaps TRBD1 as D (5 bases). Looked up from germline, CDR1 is SGHVS and CDR2 is FQNEAQ. This CDR3 spans 17 amino acids. The V gene lost 2 bases and the J gene lost 5 bases, with 19 bases spanning the gap.

CDR3 DNA: TGTGCCAGCAGTTCGGCCAGCGCCACCAAGCAGGAGACCCAGTACTTC. It encodes CASSSASATKQETQYF. The gene calls are TRBV27 and TRBJ2-5; D unclear. The length of the CDR3 is 16 residues. Trimming cost V 4 bases and J 5 bases, with 20 bases left between them. Germline V lookup: CDR1 MNHEY, CDR2 SMNVEV (reference sequence).